This T cell receptor (beta chain) originates from a study of blood T cells in healthy people across ages (dated by TCRdb to the mid-2010s). In terms of the full investigation: In model experiments, roughly one uniquely barcoded TCR beta cDNA molecule per two T cells was captured by template switching. Donors of different ages were randomly distributed across sequencing lanes to avoid experimental bias. Using deep sequencing normalized with unique cDNA molecular identifiers, the study measured how TCR beta repertoire diversity changes with age. The donors were divided into four age groups: young (average approximately 16 years), middle-aged (roughly 42), aged (about 60) and long-lived (roughly 86). Two additional independent replicas of 1 million unique cDNA reads from the same blood draw were analyzed for two donors (one aged 18 to 29 and one aged 80 or older).

Beyond this particular receptor, the publication reports: Compared with the aged group, more naive CD4+ T cells, fewer expanded clones and increased TCR diversity were shown by the long-lived group, suggesting age selection. As age increased, observed TCR beta diversity per million T cells dropped in a roughly linear way, and a significant reduction was already evident by age around 41. Because profiling used bulk unsorted PBMCs, naive and antigen-experienced compartments could not be compared conclusively. Estimates of total diversity based on one million sequenced T cells were regarded as lower bounds and as underestimates. The percentage of naive T cells measured by flow cytometry correlated strongly with observed TCR beta diversity. Because the CMV infection status of the donors was unknown, age-related changes in expanded clonotypes may potentially have been confounded.

The library came from 5' RACE. Instrument on record: Illumina HiSeq 2500. A second PCR of about 7 to 12 cycles was run with a J-beta primer mix and a sample-barcoded 5' primer. Each TCR beta cDNA molecule received a unique molecular identifier from a template-switch 5' adaptor carrying 12 random nucleotides. At least 2.5 million CDR3-containing paired-end reads were obtained from each sample. First-strand cDNA was synthesized from all RNA with the Mint cDNA synthesis kit, primed by a TRBC-specific oligonucleotide. Following uracil-DNA glycosylase treatment, a first 18-cycle PCR with universal primers M1SS and BC2_uni_R was performed on all cDNA. For the original study's pipeline: For normalization, 1 million high-quality reads, each with a distinct molecular identifier, were randomly selected from each sample. Reads sharing molecular identifiers were discarded rather than binned into consensus sequences. MiTCR, set to a Q25 quality threshold and the strictest error-elimination algorithm, was used for CDR3 identification, clonotype clustering and error correction. A nonparametric unseen species model using Euler transformation provided a lower-bound estimate of total TCR beta diversity. The public reads were reanalyzed by TCRdb: fastp trimming at Q25, MiXCR alignment, in-frame beta chains only. Rows with one shared CDR3 protein collapse into an entry with the most common genes and DNA. These V and J calls derive from TCRdb rather than the authors' analysis. Here the sample has over 1,500,000 distinct CDR3 sequences; around half occur a single time. Of the sample, approximately 2.1% falls within the top ten clones.

To note about this clonotype: Its antigen is currently not known. No much larger clone exists at a distance of one base, and base qualities are not known.

CDR3 length: 16 amino acids, cysteine to phenylalanine. The only DNA kept is the CDR3, 48 bases in frame from the first base. The germline V gene (reference sequence) sets CDR1 to LGHDT and CDR2 to YNNKEL. Trimming at the junction amounts to 1 base on V and 7 bases on J, and the germline ends lie 17 bases apart. The roughly 37 donors, aged about 6 to 95 years, were systemically healthy Caucasian individuals from Russia. Each donor gave approximately 10 milliliters of peripheral blood, collected into EDTA-treated Vacutainer tubes. Ficoll-Paque density-gradient centrifugation was used to isolate PBMCs, with at least 7 million per sample. Trizol reagent was used to extract total RNA from PBMCs, with at least 6 micrograms per sample. Naive CD45RAhigh/CD27high T cell percentages were measured by flow cytometry on a PBMC aliquot from every donor.

Material for sequencing was blood. The sequence is built from TRBV3-1 and TRBJ2-1, with the D gene uncertain. This receptor was obtained from a middle-aged woman in good health. In nucleotide form, the sequence is TGTGCCAGCAGCCAAGGGGCTTGGAAAAGTCAAAATGAGCAGTTCTTC. This gives the protein CASSQGAWKSQNEQFF.